The text below deals with one TCR beta chain. The target antigen is unknown. The sample is drawn from a study of blood T cells in healthy people across ages. Study findings and constraints: Older individuals had lower TCR beta diversity per million T cells (the decline was roughly linear).

This CDR3 comprises 14 residues. The V and J ends lost 5 bases and 6 bases respectively, with 11 bases between them. Alongside a J-beta primer mix, a sample-barcoded 5' primer served in a second PCR lasting roughly 7 to 12 cycles. Every cDNA molecule carried a tag from a template-switch adaptor bearing 12 random nucleotides. Every individual sample yielded 2.5 million or more paired-end reads (each containing CDR3). TCRdb analysed the 5' RACE reads with MiXCR anew, one entry per CDR3 protein. The sample consists of almost 1 million distinct CDR3 sequences, about 53% of them appearing once. This TCR was sampled from a woman aged 55 to 70 in good health. The sample taken for sequencing was blood. V usage is TRBV12-3 or TRBV12-4 and J usage is TRBJ2-6; TRBD2 might be the D (5 bases). The CDR3 sequence is CASSRRRLANVLTF. CDR3 nucleotide sequence: TGTGCCAGCAGTCGCCGGAGGCTGGCCAACGTCCTGACTTTC.